This TCR beta chain emerged from a study of regulatory T cells in long-lasting Graves disease. The study's findings and limits: What was studied was peripheral blood only, and not thyroid tissue.

Time point here: persistent/refractory GD, antithyroid drugs over 5 years with positive TRAb. The TCR library was prepared using RNA isolated from PBMCs. Diagnosing Graves' disease relied on the American Thyroid Association guidelines. The germline V gene encodes CDR1 SGHAT and CDR2 FQNNGV. The CDR3 is 15 residues long. Trimming took off 1 base at V and 5 bases at J, with 12 bases between the two ends. In regard to this clonotype: What it recognizes is unknown.

Combining iRepertoire HTBI primers with Arm-PCR of CDR3 regions, the authors built TCR beta libraries. MiXCR, applied by TCRdb to the multiplex PCR reads, yields one record per CDR3 protein. In the table there are a few hundred thousand distinct CDR3 sequences, around 20% of which are singletons. The specimen comprised peripheral blood mononuclear cells (PBMCs), sampled when the disease was refractory, from a patient treated with antithyroid drugs. The sequence came from a female donor with Graves disease. The chain has TRBV11-2 and TRBJ2-1; possibly TRBD2 for D (5 bases). The CDR3 DNA follows: TGTGCCAGCAGCTTAGGAGGTGGTAGCGACAATGAGCAGTTCTTC. It yields the protein CASSLGGGSDNEQFF.